This is a list of T cell receptor beta chains from one sample in a study of cytomegalovirus exposure and HLA in healthy donors. TCRdb's table, derived via immunoSEQ multiplex PCR, lists solely in-frame clones and lacks some. The sample holds more than 95,000 clones, 70% to 85% seen once. The sample was PBMCs. All receptors derive from a woman between 50 and 59 years old in good health and CMV-seropositive. Each CDR3 is given without its conserved first and last residue. The listing skips clone size in some rows; elsewhere it reads once, few, many or a size class.

V gene,J gene,clone size,CDR3 protein
TRBV7-9,TRBJ2-3,NA,ASSFSVDTQY
TRBV27,TRBJ1-2,once,ASSLSQGGNYGYT
TRBV5-1,TRBJ2-2,few,ASSPRTSETPGELF
TRBV15,TRBJ2-7,NA,ATSTARGFYEQY
TRBV5-1,TRBJ2-5,NA,ASSPEGQAYQETQY
TRBV27,TRBJ2-7,NA,ASSHNGASGRYEQY
TRBV4-3,TRBJ1-2,few,ASSQDHGQPYGYT
TRBV10-3,TRBJ2-3,NA,AISEWVAGKDTQY
TRBV4-3,TRBJ2-7,NA,ASSQEPPGSSYEQY
TRBV29-1,TRBJ2-7,NA,SVEGLFTGDEQY
TRBV18,TRBJ2-3,once,ASSPARELSDTQY
TRBV29-1,TRBJ1-1,few,SVAGTGFEAF
TRBV2,TRBJ1-5,few,ASSRQAFGNQPQH
TRBV30,TRBJ1-1,NA,AWSLPVNTEAF
TRBV27,TRBJ1-1,NA,ASSPRTSRQLDMNTEAF
TRBV7-2,TRBJ1-1,few,ASSSSMEAF
TRBV6-5,TRBJ1-6,NA,ASTTGTVNSPLH
TRBV4-1,TRBJ2-2,few,ASSQDKGAMSTGELF
TRBV7-7,TRBJ1-3,NA,ASSLEHGPGNTIY
TRBV15,TRBJ2-3,NA,ATSREGRGADTQY
TRBV2,TRBJ2-2,NA,ASEGTGNTGELF
TRBV4-3,TRBJ2-3,NA,ASSQDRREGRTDTQY